This T cell receptor (beta chain) was recovered during a study of cytomegalovirus exposure and HLA in healthy donors. Study-wide background: The same platform was used for the approximately 120 validation repertoires as for the 650 to 800 first-cohort repertoires, as reported in a later analysis.

Clones were read by immunoSEQ multiplex PCR, and TCRdb kept only the in-frame ones, dropping some. The sample has 150,000 to 200,000 clones, 85% seen once. Turning to this clone: Its antigen is as yet unknown.

Per germline, CDR1 MNHNS and CDR2 SASEGT. There are 12 residues in the CDR3. Between the trimmed V and J ends, which lost 2 bases and 3 bases, there was a span of 2 bases. Regarding the study as a whole: Researchers counted 164 TCR beta chains as cytomegalovirus-associated. The classifier reportedly diagnosed cytomegalovirus status with high specificity and sensitivity. Most TCR sequences showed up rarely, but some public TCRs showed up in many donors.

The receptor's source is a man in his late teens or twenties in good health and CMV-seropositive. The rearrangement uses TRBV6-1 and TRBJ2-1; D gene ambiguous. Sequencing used PBMCs. CDR3 sequence: CASSELYNEQFF. DNA for the CDR3: TGTGCCAGCAGTGAACTCTACAATGAGCAGTTCTTC.